This passage covers 16 T cell receptor beta chains from one sample sequenced in a study of T cell responses to AZD1222 COVID-19 vaccine. Sequencing used immunoSEQ multiplex PCR; TCRdb keeps in-frame clones, though not all of them. The repertoire consists of nearly 90,000 clones, with 85% to 90% occurring once and the leading ten covering under 13%. Sequencing used peripheral blood, obtained on day 0 of MenACWY control vaccination. These receptors were taken from an adult in good health.

The chain employs TRBV27 and TRBJ1-5, with D hard to call. Between the trimmed V and J ends, which lost 2 bases and 0 bases, there was a span of 11 bases. The germline gives CDR1 MNHEY, CDR2 SMNVEV (reference sequence). CDR3 length equals 16 residues. The CDR3 loop reads CASSLETPYSNQPQHF. As DNA, the CDR3 is TGTGCCAGCAGTTTAGAGACTCCTTATAGCAATCAGCCCCAGCATTTT.

The genes are TRBV15 and TRBJ2-7; 10 bases are shared with TRBD1. Germline V lookup: CDR1 LNHNV, CDR2 YYDKDF (reference sequence). The ends lost 6 bases at V and 6 bases at J; junction bases unmatched: 8. The CDR3 has 14 amino acids. CDR3 loop: CATRIDRGLGEQYF. As DNA, the CDR3 is TGTGCCACCAGGATCGACAGGGGGCTTGGCGAGCAGTACTTC.

The chain combines TRBV5-1 with TRBJ2-7; 10 bases match TRBD2. The junction had 7 bases not matched to a gene; V was cut back by 4 bases and J by 6 bases. The CDR3 sequence is 14 residues long. The germline V gene has CDR1 SGHRS and CDR2 YFSETQ. The CDR3 spells CASSAAGGASEQYF. The CDR3 region has the DNA TGCGCCAGCAGCGCAGCGGGGGGGGCATCCGAGCAGTACTTC.

V usage is TRBV7-2 and J usage is TRBJ2-5; D is perhaps TRBD1 (6 bases). V lost 2 bases to trimming and J lost 3 bases, with 10 bases between them. CDR1 and CDR2 (germline): SGHTA, FQGNSA. The CDR3 runs 14 residues. The CDR3 loop is CASSLQGLKETQYF. The DNA for the CDR3 is TGTGCCAGCAGCTTACAGGGGCTGAAAGAGACCCAGTACTTC.

This chain joins TRBV5-5 and TRBJ2-5; 7 bases are a match to TRBD2. The CDR3 length is 14 residues. The germline CDR1 and CDR2 sequences are SGHKS and YYEKEE (reference sequence). With 3 bases clipped from V and 4 bases from J, the junction kept 6 bases outside the gene matches. The CDR3 DNA follows: TGTGCCAGCAGCTCGTTAGCGGGTAGAGAGACCCAGTACTTC. Translation: CASSSLAGRETQYF.

The gene calls are TRBV15 and TRBJ2-3; 10 bases agree with TRBD2. V dropped 4 bases and J dropped 1; count of bases not matched to a gene: 2. The CDR3 has 15 residues. Germline CDR1 LNHNV, CDR2 YYDKDF (reference sequence). This CDR3 is CATSKGLAGTDTQYF. CDR3 sequence (DNA): TGTGCCACCAGCAAAGGACTAGCGGGCACAGATACGCAGTATTTT.

V usage is TRBV15 and J usage is TRBJ2-7, with a possible D match to TRBD1 (6 bases). The CDR3 covers 17 residues. The V gene lost 0 bases and the J gene lost 3 bases, with 18 bases spanning the gap. From germline, CDR1 is LNHNV and CDR2 YYDKDF (reference sequence). The CDR3 bases are TGTGCCACCAGCAGAGATATTGGTTCGGACAGATACTACGAGCAGTACTTC. Protein product: CATSRDIGSDRYYEQYF. The full variable domain, with the rest looked up from reference TRBV15 and TRBJ2-7, is DAMVIQNPRYQVTQFGKPVTLSCSQTLNHNVMYWYQQKSSQAPKLLFHYYDKDFNNEADTPDNFQSRRPNTSFCFLDIRSPGLGDTAMYLCATSRDIGSDRYYEQYFGPGTRLTVT.

V usage is TRBV6-5 and J usage is TRBJ2-1; the match to TRBD1 covers 11 bases. The CDR3 extends over 16 amino acids. The J segment lost 7 bases and the V segment lost 0 bases, leaving 5 bases of the junction unmatched. From germline, CDR1 is MNHEY and CDR2 SVGAGI. For the CDR3, the DNA is TGTGCCAGCAGTTACTCGACGGGACAGGGGGTAAATGAGCAGTTCTTC. As protein: CASSYSTGQGVNEQFF.

The V and J genes are TRBV12-5 and TRBJ2-2; D not certain. CDR1 and CDR2 from the germline V gene are LGHNT and FRNRAP. Between the trimmed V and J ends, which lost 0 bases and 4 bases, there was a span of 15 bases. The CDR3 contains 17 residues. As DNA, the CDR3 is TGTGCTAGTGGTTTGGTACCGGAGAATCGGGTCACCGGGGAGCTGTTTTTT. This gives the protein CASGLVPENRVTGELFF.

V usage is TRBV5-1 and J usage is TRBJ2-5, with D perhaps being TRBD1 or TRBD2 (5 bases each). Between the trimmed V and J ends, which lost 4 bases and 2 bases, there was a span of 18 bases. The CDR3 is 16 residues long. Germline V gives CDR1 SGHRS, CDR2 YFSETQ. CDR3: CASSPGTAGIQETQYF. CDR3 nucleotide sequence: TGCGCCAGCAGCCCGGGGACCGCTGGAATTCAAGAGACCCAGTACTTC.

The rearrangement joins TRBV30 to TRBJ2-2, with 9 bases lining up with TRBD2. After removal of 0 bases from V and 7 bases from J, the junction contained 6 bases not matched to a gene. The CDR3 spans 15 residues. The germline gives CDR1 GTSNPN, CDR2 SVGIG (reference sequence). The CDR3 nucleotides read TGTGCCTGGAGTGTAAGCGGGGGGCGAATCGGGGAGCTGTTTTTT. It yields the protein CAWSVSGGRIGELFF. The full variable domain, completed using reference TRBV30 and TRBJ2-2, is SQTIHQWPATLVQPVGSPLSLECTVEGTSNPNLYWYRQAAGRGLQLLFYSVGIGQISSEVPQNLSASRPQDRQFILSSKKLLLSDSGFYLCAWSVSGGRIGELFFGEGSRLTVL.

The chain couples TRBV2 to TRBJ2-7; D possibly matches TRBD1 or TRBD2 (5 bases each). The germline V and J ends were trimmed by 3 bases and 3 bases, with 12 bases remaining between them. This CDR3 is built from 14 residues. Germline CDR1 and CDR2: SNHLY and FYNNEI. DNA of the CDR3: TGTGCCAGCAGTGAGGGGACCGAGATCTACGAGCAGTACTTC. Encoded protein: CASSEGTEIYEQYF.

This clone has a single count. The rearrangement links TRBV5-1 to TRBJ2-1; tentatively, D is TRBD1 (6 bases). V shed 0 bases and J shed 7 bases, with 14 bases lying between them. Germline CDR1 and CDR2: SGHRS and YFSETQ. The CDR3 runs 15 residues. CDR3 loop: CASSLGLGARNEQFF. The CDR3 bases are TGCGCCAGCAGCTTGGGGCTGGGGGCGAGGAATGAGCAGTTCTTC.

The sample holds one count of this clone. CDR3 in amino acids: CATRERAGANVLTF. The CDR3 DNA is TGTGCCACCCGAGAACGGGCTGGGGCCAACGTCCTGACTTTC. The chain employs TRBV15 and TRBJ2-6; no firm D call. The CDR3 length is 14 residues. Germline CDR1 is LNHNV and CDR2 is YYDKDF (reference sequence). Trimming stripped 8 bases from V and 2 bases from J, with 10 bases between.

Concerning this clone itself: The sample has other DNA sequences that encode this CDR3 too. The chain is built from TRBV6-1 and TRBJ1-2, with D tentatively TRBD1 (5 bases). Per germline, CDR1 MNHNS and CDR2 SASEGT. There are 12 residues in the CDR3. Trimming took off 3 bases at V and 7 bases at J, with 9 bases between the two ends. DNA of the CDR3: TGTGCCAGCAGTGACAGGGACCGTGGCTACACCTTC. It translates to CASSDRDRGYTF.

V and J are TRBV5-4 and TRBJ2-5, with a tentative D call TRBD1 (5 bases). CDR1 SGHNT and CDR2 YYREEE come from the germline V gene (reference sequence). There are 15 residues in the CDR3. V was pared by 3 bases and J by 2 bases, with 14 bases between. The CDR3: CASSSSTDLQETQYF. CDR3 DNA: TGTGCCAGCAGCTCTTCGACAGACCTACAAGAGACCCAGTACTTC.